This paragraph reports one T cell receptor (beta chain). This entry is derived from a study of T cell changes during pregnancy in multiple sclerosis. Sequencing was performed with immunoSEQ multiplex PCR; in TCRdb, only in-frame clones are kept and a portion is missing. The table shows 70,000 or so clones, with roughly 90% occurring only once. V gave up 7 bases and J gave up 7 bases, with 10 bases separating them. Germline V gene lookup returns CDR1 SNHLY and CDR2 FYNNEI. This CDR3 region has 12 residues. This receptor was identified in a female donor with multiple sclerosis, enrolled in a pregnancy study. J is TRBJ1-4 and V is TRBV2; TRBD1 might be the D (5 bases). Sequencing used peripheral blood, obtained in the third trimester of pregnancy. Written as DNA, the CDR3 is TGTGCCAGCAAGGAGACAGTTGAAAAACTGTTTTTT. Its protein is CASKETVEKLFF. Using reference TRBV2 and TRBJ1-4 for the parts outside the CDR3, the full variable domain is EPEVTQTPSHQVTQMGQEVILRCVPISNHLYFYWYRQILGQKVEFLVSFYNNEISEKSEIFDDQFSVERPDGSNFTLKIRSTKLEDSAMYFCASKETVEKLFFGSGTQLSVL.